Below, 15 T cell receptor beta chains from the same sample are listed, as sequenced in a study of blood T cells in healthy people across ages. The use of a sample-barcoded 5' primer and a J-beta primer mix characterized a second PCR of about 6 to 11 cycles. From the 5' RACE reads, TCRdb called clonotypes with MiXCR, one entry per CDR3 protein. The sample includes hundreds of thousands of distinct CDR3 sequences, roughly 47% of them seen just once. The sequenced sample consisted of blood. All receptors come from a woman aged 60-75 years in good health.

The V gene is TRBV9, the J gene TRBJ2-7, with a possible D match to TRBD1 (6 bases). CDR1 and CDR2 (germline): SGDLS, YYNGEE. The ends were cut back, 1 base at V and 12 bases at J, with 23 bases in the middle. The CDR3 spans 15 residues. CDR3 nucleotide sequence: TGTGCCAGCAGCGTATTAGGGGGTCGCCAAGAGACCCGGTACTTC. This translates into CASSVLGGRQETRYF.

Comment on this clonotype: A junction end diverges from the germline sequence, so it may reflect a read error. The chain uses TRBV5-1 and TRBJ2-1; 7 bases line up with TRBD1. CDR1 and CDR2 (germline): SGHRS, YFSETQ. The CDR3 loop spans 13 amino acids. The CDR3 DNA sequence: TGCGCCAGCAGATCCAGGGGGTACAATGAGCAGTCCTTC. Translating it yields CASRSRGYNEQSF.

This chain joins TRBV3-1 and TRBJ1-2, with unresolved D. This CDR3 is 15 amino acids long. Germline values: CDR1 LGHDT, CDR2 YNNKEL (reference sequence). Trimming left V 1 base short and J 4 bases short, with 13 bases between. The CDR3 here is CASSQVPGSSYGYTF. The CDR3 nucleotides read TGTGCCAGCAGCCAAGTCCCAGGAAGTTCCTATGGCTACACCTTC.

The V call is TRBV7-2, the J call TRBJ2-4; the match to TRBD2 covers 16 bases. The J call may be incorrect, as the DNA end agrees better with TRBJ2-7. Germline V lookup: CDR1 SGHTA, CDR2 FQGNSA. The CDR3 is made up of 16 amino acids. The CDR3 DNA is TGTGCCAGCAGCTGGGGGGGGACTAGCGGGAGGGTCGAGCAGTACTTC. Its translation is CASSWGGTSGRVEQYF.

A few counts support this clonotype. V usage is TRBV7-2 and J usage is TRBJ2-3; TRBD2 agrees at 7 bases. Germline CDR1 SGHTA, CDR2 FQGNSA. The CDR3 contains 16 residues. V dropped 2 bases and J dropped 0; count of bases not matched to a gene: 5. The CDR3 reads CASSLTAGTSTDTQYF. DNA of the CDR3: TGTGCCAGCAGCTTAACAGCGGGGACGAGCACAGATACGCAGTATTTT.

This chain uses TRBV12-3 or TRBV12-4 with TRBJ1-5; TRBD1 matches at 9 bases. CDR3 size: 14 residues. V was pared by 5 bases and J by 7 bases, with 6 bases of the junction left unmatched. Here the CDR3 reads CASSLRDREQPQHF. CDR3 sequence (DNA): TGTGCCAGCAGTCTCCGGGACAGGGAGCAGCCCCAGCATTTT.

This clonotype occurred once. The J gene is TRBJ2-3, the V gene TRBV3-1; TRBD1 aligns across 7 bases. This CDR3 is built from 15 residues. Trimming took 4 bases from V and 2 from J; bases not matched to a gene: 6. The V gene's germline CDR1 is LGHDT and CDR2 YNNKEL (reference sequence). The CDR3 region has the DNA TGTGCCAGCAGCCGCCGAGACAGGGTCACAGATACGCAGTATTTT. Encoded protein: CASSRRDRVTDTQYF.

The chain couples TRBV20-1 to TRBJ1-6; 7 bases match TRBD1. Germline V gene sequence: CDR1 DFQATT, CDR2 SNEGSKA (reference sequence). J was trimmed by 8 bases and V by 3 bases; bases with no gene match: 10. The CDR3 is 15 amino acids. The CDR3 protein is CSARDPGQADSPLHF. DNA for the CDR3: TGCAGTGCTAGGGATCCCGGACAGGCCGATTCACCCCTCCACTTT.

This clonotype was recorded many times. The rearrangement joins TRBV27 to TRBJ2-7; TRBD1 agrees at 10 bases. This CDR3 contains 13 residues. Looked up from germline, CDR1 is MNHEY and CDR2 is SMNVEV (reference sequence). Germline trimming cut 7 bases from V and 2 bases from J; bases unmatched to any gene: 2. The CDR3 spells CASKGTGAYEQYF. CDR3 DNA: TGTGCCAGCAAAGGGACAGGGGCCTACGAGCAGTACTTC.

J is TRBJ2-7 and V is TRBV19, with a weak D call TRBD1 (6 bases). V was cut by 2 bases and J by 3 bases, with 11 bases left in between. Germline V gene data show CDR1 as LNHDA and CDR2 as SQIVND (reference sequence). There are 14 residues in the CDR3. The CDR3 DNA follows: TGTGCCAGTAGTATAAGGGGGACGATCTACGAGCAGTACTTC. This translates into CASSIRGTIYEQYF.

There are many counts of this clonotype. The rearrangement links TRBV7-2 to TRBJ2-1; 8 bases are a match to TRBD2. Germline-derived CDR1 and CDR2 are SGHTA and FQGNSA. The CDR3 is 15 amino acids. The V segment lost 5 bases and the J segment 6 bases; nucleotides outside the gene matches: 9. CDR3 in DNA: TGTGCCAGCAGCGCAACTAGCGGTGCGGGCAATGAGCAGTTCTTC. Its translation is CASSATSGAGNEQFF.

The V gene is TRBV4-3, the J gene TRBJ2-4; D may be TRBD1 (6 bases). The length of the CDR3 is 16 residues. The V end lost 0 bases, the J end lost 10 bases, and 19 bases lay between the germline ends. Germline-derived CDR1 and CDR2 are LGHNA and YSLEER. The CDR3 here is CASSQELTNRVRIQYF. Here the CDR3 DNA reads TGCGCCAGCAGCCAAGAACTAACCAACAGGGTTCGGATTCAGTACTTC.

This clonotype has more than one count but fewer than ten. J is TRBJ1-4 and V is TRBV4-2; 8 bases agree with TRBD1. The CDR3 sequence is 14 residues long. V trimming: 4 bases; J trimming: 7 bases; junction bases outside the gene matches: 5. The germline V gene encodes CDR1 LGHNA and CDR2 YNFKEQ. The CDR3 DNA follows: TGTGCCAGCAGCCCCGACAGGGGCATTGAAAAACTGTTTTTT. Translating gives CASSPDRGIEKLFF.

V usage is TRBV6-5 and J usage is TRBJ2-5; perhaps TRBD2 as D (6 bases). V lost 6 bases and J lost 1, with 15 bases in between. Looked up from germline, CDR1 is MNHEY and CDR2 is SVGAGI. CDR3 length: 15 residues. CDR3 in amino acids: CASSPGLQSQETQYF. The CDR3 DNA sequence: TGTGCCAGCAGCCCGGGACTCCAGAGCCAAGAGACCCAGTACTTC.

This clonotype occurred a few times. The rearrangement joins TRBV6-6 to TRBJ2-1; D not certain. The CDR3 contains 13 residues. Germline lookup yields CDR1 MNHNY and CDR2 SVGAGI (reference sequence). The ends were cut back, 1 base at V and 9 bases at J, with 10 bases in the middle. CDR3 sequence reads: CASSYLVASEQFF. CDR3 in DNA: TGTGCCAGCAGTTACTTAGTTGCCAGTGAGCAGTTCTTC.